These 6 T cell receptor beta chains share one sample of origin, sequenced in a study of breast tumors, draining lymph nodes, adjacent tissues. TCRdb re-called the multiplex PCR reads with MiXCR, one entry per CDR3 protein. Here the sample spans 66,000 or so distinct CDR3 sequences, around 43% being singletons. The sequencing sample was made of breast tumor tissue. These receptors were collected from a female donor with breast cancer. Some clones in this sample may be carry-over from other donors' samples.

Remarks on this clonotype: Since a much larger clone is just one base distant, this may be a read error. The chain's CDR3 is CASPPLAGLSYEQYF. As DNA, the CDR3 is TGTGCCAGCCCACCGCTAGCGGGCTTATCCTACGAGCAGTACTTC. The V call is TRBV18, the J call TRBJ2-7, with TRBD2 matching 8 bases. The germline V gene has CDR1 KGHSH and CDR2 LQKENI. This CDR3 is 15 amino acids long.

This clonotype was counted at least ten times. A much larger clone lies one base from this, so it may be a read error. V and J are TRBV7-3 and TRBJ2-7; 7 bases agree with TRBD1. Germline-derived CDR1 and CDR2 are SGHTA and FQGTGA. The CDR3 covers 15 residues. In nucleotides, the CDR3 is TGTGCCAGGACGGACAAGGGGACAGAAGGATTTTGGGAGCACTTC. Residues: CARTDKGTEGFWEHF. Using reference TRBV7-3 and TRBJ2-7 for the parts outside the CDR3, the full variable domain is GAGVSQTPSNKVTEKGKYVELRCDPISGHTALYWYRQSLGQGPEFLIYFQGTGAADDSGLPNDRFFAVRPEGSVSTLKIQRTERGDSAVYLCARTDKGTEGFWEHFGPGTRLTVT.

As to this clonotype: The conserved closing phenylalanine or tryptophan is absent in this CDR3, likely reflecting a read error. This chain links TRBV7-2 with TRBJ2-3, with 7 bases lining up with TRBD2. The CDR3 has 14 amino acids. Germline V gives CDR1 SGHTA, CDR2 FQGNSA. V was pared by 4 bases and J by 3 bases, with 4 bases of the junction left unmatched. In nucleotides, the CDR3 is TGTGCCAGCAGCTCAGGACTAGTGACAGATACGCAGTATCTT. This translates into CASSSGLVTDTQYL.

There are many counts of this clonotype. The chain carries TRBV10-1 and TRBJ2-7; D is unclear. Trimming left V 1 base short and J 3 bases short, with 10 bases between. Germline CDR1 reads WNHNN; CDR2 reads SYGVQD (reference sequence). CDR3 size: 14 residues. The CDR3: CASSEFHGDYEQYF. The CDR3 region has the DNA TGCGCCAGCAGTGAGTTTCACGGAGACTACGAGCAGTACTTC.

The V gene is TRBV6-6, the J gene TRBJ1-5; perhaps TRBD1 as D (6 bases). CDR1 MNHNY and CDR2 SVGAGI come from the germline V gene (reference sequence). The CDR3 is 14 residues long. V shed 6 bases and J shed 11 bases, with 20 bases lying between them. The CDR3 protein is CASSTPGEGETQHF. CDR3 in DNA: TGTGCCAGCAGCACTCCAGGGGAAGGAGAGACCCAGCATTTT.

This clonotype has more than one count but fewer than ten. DNA of the CDR3: TGTGCCAGCAGCGGGGGGGGAGAGACCCAGTACTTC. Its protein product is CASSGGGETQYF. This chain joins TRBV11-3 and TRBJ2-5; TRBD2 matches at 7 bases. The V and J ends lost 5 bases and 4 bases, in that order; junction bases with no gene match: 1. There are 12 residues in the CDR3. The V gene's germline CDR1 is SGHNT and CDR2 YENEEA.